The clone carrying this T cell receptor (beta chain) showed up many times. Its specificity is unknown. This sample is drawn from a study of blood T cells in healthy people across ages. Next came a second PCR, run for about 7 to 12 cycles, which used a sample-barcoded 5' primer along with a J-beta primer mix. Template switching added a 12-random-nucleotide identifier to every cDNA molecule. Each CDR3 protein is one row after TCRdb ran MiXCR on the 5' RACE reads. The sample records about 930,000 distinct CDR3 sequences, 25% to 35% being singletons. Germline V CDR1 and CDR2: MGHRA, YSYEKL. Trimming removed 2 bases at V and 0 bases at J, with 5 bases between. CDR3 size: 14 residues. The study, taken as a whole, reports: While age rose, TCR beta diversity per million T cells dropped in a roughly linear way.

These data were also filed under a second study, of T cells of mothers and their children. That report adds: Over 9.5 million reads per mother and 2.5 million to 3 million per child were obtained.

This sequence joins TRBV4-1 and TRBJ2-4; D gene unclear. The TCR comes from a woman aged 40-49 years in good health. Sequenced material: blood. Here the CDR3 reads CASSQPIAKNIQYF. The CDR3 DNA reads as TGCGCCAGCAGCCAACCCATAGCCAAAAACATTCAGTACTTC.